This T cell receptor (beta chain) was identified during a study of cytomegalovirus exposure and HLA in healthy donors (dated by TCRdb to 2017 to 2019). With regard to the full study: The 670 or so repertoires of the first cohort and the 110 or so validation repertoires were produced on the same platform, according to a later analysis. A separate validation cohort of 100 to 150 different subjects was used in addition to the roughly 620-subject first cohort. The study was designed to test whether signatures of past pathogen exposure could be identified by cataloging public T cell receptors. The study combined high-throughput TCR immunosequencing, statistical association of individual TCRs with disease status, and machine learning to predict cytomegalovirus infection status.

Study-level results and caveats: Across donors, most TCR sequences were observed very rarely, whereas some public TCRs were present in many individuals. The authors suggested that the approach could potentially be generalized to other disease states and immunological phenotypes. The validation cohort had no HLA typing available for a later analysis, so co-occurrence within that cohort was assessed over all 110 or so repertoires. The classifier was reported to diagnose cytomegalovirus status with high specificity and sensitivity in both the original cohort and the validation cohort. The study gave a list of under 200 TCR beta chains associated with cytomegalovirus. In vitro tests confirmed that a few of the cytomegalovirus-associated TCR beta chains recognize cytomegalovirus antigens. In a later analysis, TCRs clustered in the first cohort were found to also tend to co-occur in the 120 validation repertoires, with 90% to 95% of cluster scores above 0.

Donors formed part of the validation cohort, which comprised 120 subjects and was distinct from the first cohort of several hundred subjects. Comments on this clone: Its recognized antigen is unknown. No much larger clonotype is one base removed from it; base qualities were not supplied.

The library was made by the immunoSEQ multiplex PCR assay. The paper's processing steps were these. A statistical classification framework was built for diagnosing cytomegalovirus status from the catalog of TCR beta chain sequences. TCRdb mirrors the immuneACCESS table, restricted to in-frame sequences. Some clones are absent from its copies; in checked studies, under half trace to an unresolved V gene, and the reason for the others is unknown. The V and J calls and clone size are taken from that table; D and trimming were inferred from the DNA. The sample has about 66,000 clones on record, about 97% of them singletons. The top ten clones comprise around 1.5% of the sample. The sample comprised PBMCs. The sequence was obtained from a woman under 30 in good health and CMV-seropositive.

CDR3 protein: CASRGTGRFYSNQPQHF. In nucleotides, the sequence is TGTGCCAGTAGAGGGACAGGGCGTTTCTATAGCAATCAGCCCCAGCATTTT. The V and J genes are TRBV19 and TRBJ1-5, with 9 bases matching TRBD1. Looking up the germline V gene (reference sequence) yields CDR1 LNHDA and CDR2 SQIVND. Inclusive of the bounding cysteine and phenylalanine, the CDR3 is 17 residues long. The kept DNA is CDR3 alone, 51 bases in frame from the first base. V and J are trimmed by 6 bases and 0 bases, and the gene matches miss 9 bases of the junction.